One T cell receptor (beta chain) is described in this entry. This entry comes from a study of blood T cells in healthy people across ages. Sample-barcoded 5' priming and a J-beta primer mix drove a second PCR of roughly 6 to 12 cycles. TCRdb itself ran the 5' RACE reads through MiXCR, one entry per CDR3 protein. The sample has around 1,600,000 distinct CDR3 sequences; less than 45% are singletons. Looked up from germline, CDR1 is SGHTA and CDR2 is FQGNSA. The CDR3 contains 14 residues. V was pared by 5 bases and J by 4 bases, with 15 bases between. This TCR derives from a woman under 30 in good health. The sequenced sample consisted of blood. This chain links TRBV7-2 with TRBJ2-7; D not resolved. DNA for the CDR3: TGTGCCAGCAGCCGTGGGGTACAGATTTACGAGCAGTACTTC. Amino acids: CASSRGVQIYEQYF.